The 3 T cell receptor beta chains given below trace back to one sample, sequenced in a study of control samples from healthy donors and cancer patients (dated by TCRdb to 2019 to 2021). Libraries were prepared through the immunoSEQ multiplex PCR assay. TCRdb re-hosts the immuneACCESS table, in-frame sequences only. Its copies lack some clones; in the studies checked, an unresolved V gene accounts for under half of them, and the cause for the rest is not known. This sample comprises fewer than 100,000 clones, around 82% of them detected only once. Together, the top ten hold 2% of the sample. The specimen was blood. The receptors originated from a man aged 55-75 years in good health.

The chain employs TRBV6-5 and TRBJ2-7; 7 nucleotides line up with TRBD2. The CDR3 consists of 14 residues. J lost 2 bases, V lost 6 bases, and 7 bases had no gene match. Germline CDR1 is MNHEY and CDR2 is SVGAGI. The CDR3, as DNA: TGTGCCAGCAGAGGGAGGGTTGACACCTACGAGCAGTACTTC. It codes for CASRGRVDTYEQYF.

This sequence joins TRBV28 and TRBJ1-2; no reliable D call. The CDR3 covers 11 residues. Between the trimmed V and J ends, which lost 7 bases and 4 bases, there was a span of 7 bases. Germline loops: CDR1 MDHEN, CDR2 SYDVKM. The CDR3 spells CASKQSYGYTF. As DNA, the CDR3 is TGTGCCAGCAAACAAAGCTATGGCTACACCTTC.

The chain joins TRBV29-1 to TRBJ1-2; 7 positions agree with TRBD1. This CDR3 region has 14 residues. Trimming took 5 bases from V and 2 from J; bases not matched to a gene: 8. In germline, CDR1 is SQVTM, CDR2 ANQGSEA. CDR3 nucleotide sequence: TGCAGCGTTACCCAGGCAGGGGGAAACTATGGCTACACCTTC. As protein: CSVTQAGGNYGYTF. The full variable domain, its missing parts supplied by reference TRBV29-1 and TRBJ1-2, is SAVISQKPSRDICQRGTSLTIQCQVDSQVTMMFWYRQQPGQSLTLIATANQGSEATYESGFVIDKFPISRPNLTFSTLTVSNMSPEDSSIYLCSVTQAGGNYGYTFGSGTRLTVV.